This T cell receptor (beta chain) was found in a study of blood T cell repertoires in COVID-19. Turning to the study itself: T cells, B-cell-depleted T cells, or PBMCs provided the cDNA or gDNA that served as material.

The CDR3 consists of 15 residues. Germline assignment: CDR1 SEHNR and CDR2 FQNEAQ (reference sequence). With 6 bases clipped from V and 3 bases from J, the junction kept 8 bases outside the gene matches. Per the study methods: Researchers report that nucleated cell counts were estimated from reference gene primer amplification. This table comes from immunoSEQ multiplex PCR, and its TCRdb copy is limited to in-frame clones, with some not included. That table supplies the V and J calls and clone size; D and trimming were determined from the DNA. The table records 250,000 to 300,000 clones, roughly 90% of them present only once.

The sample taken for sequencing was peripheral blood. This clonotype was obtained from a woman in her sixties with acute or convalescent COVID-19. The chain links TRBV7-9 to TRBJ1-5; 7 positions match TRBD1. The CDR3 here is CASSSGQVHNQPQHF. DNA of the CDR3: TGTGCCAGCAGTTCCGGACAGGTGCACAATCAGCCCCAGCATTTT.